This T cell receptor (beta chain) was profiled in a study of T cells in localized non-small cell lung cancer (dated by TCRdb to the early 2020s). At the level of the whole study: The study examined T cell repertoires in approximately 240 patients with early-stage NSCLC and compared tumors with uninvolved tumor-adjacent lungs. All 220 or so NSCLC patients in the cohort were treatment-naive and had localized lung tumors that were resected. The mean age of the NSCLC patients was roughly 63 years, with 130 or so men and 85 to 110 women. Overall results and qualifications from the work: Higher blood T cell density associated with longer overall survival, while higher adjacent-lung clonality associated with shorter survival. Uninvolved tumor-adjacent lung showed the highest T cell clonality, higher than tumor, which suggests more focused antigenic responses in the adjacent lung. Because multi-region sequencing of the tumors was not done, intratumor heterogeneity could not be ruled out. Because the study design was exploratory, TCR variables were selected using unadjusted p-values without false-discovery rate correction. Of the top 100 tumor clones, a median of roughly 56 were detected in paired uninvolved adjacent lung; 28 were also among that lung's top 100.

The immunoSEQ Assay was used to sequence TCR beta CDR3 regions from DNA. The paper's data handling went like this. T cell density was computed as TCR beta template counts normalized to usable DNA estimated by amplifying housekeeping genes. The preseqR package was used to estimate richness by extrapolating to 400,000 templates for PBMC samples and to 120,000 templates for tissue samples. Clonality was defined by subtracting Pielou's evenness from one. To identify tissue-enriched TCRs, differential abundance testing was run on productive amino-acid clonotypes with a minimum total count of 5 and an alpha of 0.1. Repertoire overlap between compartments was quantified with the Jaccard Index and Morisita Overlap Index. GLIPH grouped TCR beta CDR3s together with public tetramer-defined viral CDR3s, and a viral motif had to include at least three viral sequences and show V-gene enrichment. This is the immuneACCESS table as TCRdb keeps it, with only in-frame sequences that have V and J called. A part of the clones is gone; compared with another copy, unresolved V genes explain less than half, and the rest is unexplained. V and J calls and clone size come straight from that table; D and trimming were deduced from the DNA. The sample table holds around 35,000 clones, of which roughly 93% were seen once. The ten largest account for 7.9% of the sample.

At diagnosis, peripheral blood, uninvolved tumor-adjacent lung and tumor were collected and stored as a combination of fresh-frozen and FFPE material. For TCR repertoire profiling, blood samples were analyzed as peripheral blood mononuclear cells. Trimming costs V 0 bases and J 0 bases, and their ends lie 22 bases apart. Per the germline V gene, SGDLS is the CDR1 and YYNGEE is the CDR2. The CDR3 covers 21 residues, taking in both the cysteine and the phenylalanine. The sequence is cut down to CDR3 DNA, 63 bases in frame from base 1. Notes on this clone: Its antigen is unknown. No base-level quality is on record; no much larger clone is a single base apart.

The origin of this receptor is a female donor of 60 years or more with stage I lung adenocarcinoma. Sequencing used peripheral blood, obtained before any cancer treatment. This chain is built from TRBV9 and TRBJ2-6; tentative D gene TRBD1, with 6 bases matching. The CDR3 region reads CASSVGVGDTALASGANVLTF. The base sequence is TGTGCCAGCAGCGTAGGGGTGGGGGACACCGCTTTGGCCTCTGGGGCCAACGTCCTGACTTTC.